This T cell receptor beta chain derives from a study of T cell repertoires in cytomegalovirus infection. A remark on this clonotype: What it binds is not known.

CDR1 and CDR2 (germline): ENHRY, SYGVKD. This CDR3 spans 14 amino acids. The V and J ends lost 7 bases and 8 bases respectively, with 15 bases between them. Notes on the study in general: It was HLA-C-restricted CMV-specific TCR beta clonotypes that dominated the response ex vivo. Cumulative frequency (of public TCR beta family members) identified carriers of CMV plus the relevant HLA.

In TCRdb, the reads were re-called with MiXCR into one record per CDR3 protein. The repertoire holds about 890,000 distinct CDR3 sequences, with around 32% as singletons. This sequence joins TRBV10-3 and TRBJ1-6; D not resolved. The source was cultured CD8+ T cells from PBMCs, collected from culture after CMV antigen stimulation. This TCR came from a human donor in good health (CMV status not recorded). Some clones in this sample may be carry-over from other donors' samples. The CDR3 region is CAIIPGILYSPLHF. DNA of the CDR3: TGTGCCATCATCCCCGGGATTCTCTATTCACCCCTCCACTTT.